The 20 T cell receptor beta chains below come from one sample, sequenced in a study of blood T cell repertoires in COVID-19. Profiling relied on immunoSEQ multiplex PCR, and the TCRdb table lists in-frame clones only, not all of them. The table has about 400,000 clones, 87% seen once. The sequencing input was PBMCs or T cells enriched from blood (not recorded which). Receptor source: a woman aged 50 to 65 who had recovered from COVID-19.

The V and J genes are TRBV9 and TRBJ2-3; D is possibly TRBD1 (6 bases). This CDR3 has 14 residues. The germline V gene encodes CDR1 SGDLS and CDR2 YYNGEE. Trimming took 3 bases from V and 9 from J, leaving 17 bases between them. Written as DNA, the CDR3 is TGTGCCAGCAGCGCCTCCACAGGGTGGGGGACGCAGTATTTT. It encodes CASSASTGWGTQYF.

This chain uses TRBV30 with TRBJ1-2; D remains unclear. Per the germline V gene, CDR1 is GTSNPN and CDR2 is SVGIG (reference sequence). V lost 0 bases and J 4 bases, leaving 12 bases between the germline ends. CDR3 size: 14 residues. CDR3 in DNA: TGTGCCTGGAGTGTAAATAACTATCTCTATGGCTACACCTTC. Translated, it gives CAWSVNNYLYGYTF.

The chain employs TRBV5-1 and TRBJ2-7, with D possibly TRBD1 on 5 matching bases. Germline V gene data show CDR1 as SGHRS and CDR2 as YFSETQ. CDR3 size: 12 residues. Trimming cost V 4 bases and J 5 bases, with 10 bases left between them. CDR3 in DNA: TGCGCCAGCAGCGGAGACAGCCACGAGCAGTACTTC. This translates into CASSGDSHEQYF. Together with reference TRBV5-1 and TRBJ2-7, the CDR3 gives the full variable domain: KAGVTQTPRYLIKTRGQQVTLSCSPISGHRSVSWYQQTPGQGLQFLFEYFSETQRNKGNFPGRFSGRQFSNSRSEMNVSTLELGDSALYLCASSGDSHEQYFGPGTRLTVT.

V is TRBV11-2 and J is TRBJ2-7; D is undetermined. The V end was cut by 2 bases, the J end by 6 bases, with 11 bases between. The CDR3 is 13 amino acids. The germline gives CDR1 SGHAT, CDR2 FQNNGV. The DNA of the CDR3 is TGTGCCAGCAGCTTACGCAGGTCAAGCGAGCAGTACTTC. Protein: CASSLRRSSEQYF.

The rearrangement joins TRBV7-9 to TRBJ1-4; no definite D call. Germline assignment: CDR1 SEHNR and CDR2 FQNEAQ (reference sequence). V lost 1 base and J lost 3, with 12 bases in between. The CDR3 is made up of 16 amino acids. CDR3 sequence reads: CASSLGIRRANEKLFF. CDR3 in DNA: TGTGCCAGCAGCTTAGGCATCCGGAGGGCTAATGAAAAACTGTTTTTT.

CDR3 residues: CASSPGASGDQETQYF. CDR3 nucleotides: TGTGCCAGCAGCCCGGGGGCTAGCGGGGACCAAGAGACCCAGTACTTC. The rearrangement uses TRBV2 and TRBJ2-5, with 9 positions matching TRBD2. CDR3 length: 16 amino acids. CDR1 and CDR2 (germline): SNHLY, FYNNEI. V trimming: 6 bases; J trimming: 0 bases; junction bases outside the gene matches: 8.

The rearrangement uses TRBV5-1 and TRBJ2-7; TRBD2 matches 12 bases. V trimming: 4 bases; J trimming: 3 bases; junction bases outside the gene matches: 5. The CDR3 is 15 residues long. CDR1 and CDR2 (germline): SGHRS, YFSETQ. CDR3 sequence: CASSTGLAGNYEQYF. CDR3 nucleotides: TGCGCCAGCAGCACCGGACTAGCGGGGAACTACGAGCAGTACTTC.

This chain joins TRBV29-1 and TRBJ2-3; D might be TRBD1 (5 bases). CDR1 is SQVTM, CDR2 ANQGSEA, per germline. The CDR3 covers 12 residues. V was cut by 6 bases and J by 7 bases, with 14 bases left in between. The CDR3 spells CSVDPGRNTQYF. In DNA, the CDR3 is TGCAGCGTGGATCCAGGGCGGAATACGCAGTATTTT.

V usage is TRBV2 and J usage is TRBJ2-1; TRBD2 matches 12 bases. The CDR3 extends over 18 amino acids. With 6 bases clipped from V and 7 bases from J, the junction kept 16 bases outside the gene matches. CDR1 and CDR2 from the germline V gene are SNHLY and FYNNEI. Here the CDR3 reads CASRYDPLAGGPYNEQFF. The CDR3 region has the DNA TGTGCCAGCAGATATGACCCCCTAGCGGGGGGGCCTTATAATGAGCAGTTCTTC. Full variable domain (remainder filled in from reference TRBV2 and TRBJ2-1): EPEVTQTPSHQVTQMGQEVILRCVPISNHLYFYWYRQILGQKVEFLVSFYNNEISEKSEIFDDQFSVERPDGSNFTLKIRSTKLEDSAMYFCASRYDPLAGGPYNEQFFGPGTRLTVL.

The CDR3 loop is CATRGGGLAPGPLRELFF. The CDR3 DNA sequence: TGTGCCACCAGAGGGGGGGGTTTGGCTCCTGGCCCACTGAGGGAGCTGTTTTTT. V and J are TRBV15 and TRBJ2-2; weak D call: TRBD2 (7 bases). The CDR3 covers 18 residues. V lost 6 bases and J lost 9, with 29 bases in between. Germline V gene sequence: CDR1 LNHNV, CDR2 YYDKDF (reference sequence).

The CDR3 nucleotides are TGTGCCAGCTCAGCGGGGGAGACTAGCGGAGTGAATGAGCAGTTCTTC. Translation: CASSAGETSGVNEQFF. The chain has TRBV18 and TRBJ2-1, with TRBD2 matching over 9 bases. The CDR3 covers 16 residues. V shed 5 bases, J shed 7 bases, and the junction held 12 bases outside the gene matches. CDR1 is KGHSH, CDR2 LQKENI, per germline.

The sample holds a few counts of this clone. The chain employs TRBV27 and TRBJ1-1; TRBD1 aligns across 7 bases. Germline V gene lookup returns CDR1 MNHEY and CDR2 SMNVEV (reference sequence). V trimming: 5 bases; J trimming: 1 base; junction bases outside the gene matches: 1. The CDR3 sequence is 13 residues long. The CDR3 spells CASSRDRNTEAFF. CDR3 DNA sequence: TGTGCCAGCAGTCGGGACAGGAACACTGAAGCTTTCTTT.

The rearrangement links TRBV11-3 to TRBJ2-2, with a possible D match to TRBD1 (6 bases). The germline V gene has CDR1 SGHNT and CDR2 YENEEA. Trimming shortened V by 0 bases and J by 2 bases, and 16 bases separated the two germline ends. This CDR3 is 18 amino acids long. The CDR3 loop reads CASSLEGVWGQNTGELFF. CDR3 DNA: TGTGCCAGCAGCTTAGAAGGGGTCTGGGGACAAAACACCGGGGAGCTGTTTTTT. Using reference TRBV11-3 and TRBJ2-2 for the parts outside the CDR3, the full variable domain is EAGVVQSPRYKIIEKKQPVAFWCNPISGHNTLYWYLQNLGQGPELLIRYENEEAVDDSQLPKDRFSAERLKGVDSTLKIQPAELGDSAVYLCASSLEGVWGQNTGELFFGEGSRLTVL.

Only one count was recorded for this clone. The V and J genes are TRBV29-1 and TRBJ2-1; D is perhaps TRBD1 (6 bases). V lost 8 bases and J 8 bases, leaving 22 bases between the germline ends. CDR1 and CDR2 (germline): SQVTM, ANQGSEA. The CDR3 covers 14 residues. The CDR3 region has the DNA TGCAGCTTCGTCCTTAACCAGGGGATCCATGAGCAGTTCTTC. Translating it yields CSFVLNQGIHEQFF.

This chain joins TRBV13 and TRBJ1-2; the match to TRBD1 covers 10 bases. V dropped 5 bases and J dropped 8; count of bases not matched to a gene: 8. This CDR3 is 14 amino acids long. CDR1 is PRHDT and CDR2 is FYEKMQ in the germline V gene (reference sequence). Here the CDR3 reads CASSHRQGAPGYTF. CDR3 bases: TGTGCCAGCAGCCATCGACAGGGGGCGCCAGGCTACACCTTC.

The gene calls are TRBV28 and TRBJ2-5; 12 nucleotides line up with TRBD2. The V gene's germline CDR1 is MDHEN and CDR2 SYDVKM. The CDR3 extends over 19 amino acids. V lost 0 bases, J lost 4 bases, and 12 bases stayed unmatched. CDR3 nucleotide sequence: TGTGCCAGCAGTTTATGGACTAGCGGGGGCGCCCCACGGCGAGAGACCCAGTACTTC. This translates into CASSLWTSGGAPRRETQYF.

The CDR3 spells CASSLDLGGPQHF. The CDR3 DNA is TGTGCCAGCAGCTTGGACCTTGGAGGGCCCCAGCATTTT. The chain has TRBV7-2 and TRBJ1-5; no reliable D call. Germline V gene data show CDR1 as SGHTA and CDR2 as FQGNSA. CDR3 length: 13 residues. V lost 3 bases and J lost 9, with 12 bases in between.

The chain couples TRBV15 to TRBJ2-1; 11 positions match TRBD1. In germline, CDR1 is LNHNV, CDR2 YYDKDF (reference sequence). V trimming: 1 base; J trimming: 9 bases; junction bases outside the gene matches: 5. The CDR3 has 15 residues. CDR3: CATSRGGQGGGEQFF. The CDR3 DNA is TGTGCCACCAGCAGAGGGGGACAGGGGGGCGGTGAGCAGTTCTTC. Combining the CDR3 with reference TRBV15 and TRBJ2-1 gives the whole variable domain DAMVIQNPRYQVTQFGKPVTLSCSQTLNHNVMYWYQQKSSQAPKLLFHYYDKDFNNEADTPDNFQSRRPNTSFCFLDIRSPGLGDTAMYLCATSRGGQGGGEQFFGPGTRLTVL.

In this sample, this clone turned up once. The rearrangement uses TRBV7-2 and TRBJ1-1, with TRBD1 matching over 7 bases. Germline-derived CDR1 and CDR2 are SGHTA and FQGNSA. The CDR3 has 15 amino acids. V shed 5 bases, J shed 2 bases, and the junction held 8 bases outside the gene matches. CDR3 DNA sequence: TGTGCCAGCAGCCGCCCAGGGACAGCCAACACTGAAGCTTTCTTT. Translated, it gives CASSRPGTANTEAFF.

This chain joins TRBV11-2 and TRBJ2-1, with a possible D match to TRBD2 (6 bases). Germline V CDR1 and CDR2: SGHAT, FQNNGV. The CDR3 contains 14 residues. The V end lost 5 bases, the J end lost 7 bases, and 15 bases lay between the germline ends. CDR3: CASSQSGVGNEQFF. The DNA of the CDR3 is TGTGCCAGCAGCCAATCGGGGGTCGGGAATGAGCAGTTCTTC.